This is a list of T cell receptor beta chains from one sample in a study of cytomegalovirus exposure and HLA in healthy donors. Profiling relied on immunoSEQ multiplex PCR, and the TCRdb table lists in-frame clones only, not all of them. This table holds 60,000 to 70,000 clones, 55% to 75% found once. Sequenced sample: PBMCs. The source is a woman aged 30 to 39 in good health and CMV-seronegative. CDR3s include the opening cysteine and the closing phenylalanine or tryptophan. Fields, in order: J gene, V gene, D gene, clone size, CDR3 DNA, CDR3 protein. The D gene is left open where the match is weak. Size values are once, few and many counts, or a class for expanded clones, and some rows have none.

TRBJ1-5 | TRBV28 | TRBD1 | - | TGTGCCAGCAGGTTAGGGGACAGGGGAGGCAATCAGCCCCAGCATTTT | CASRLGDRGGNQPQHF
TRBJ2-6 | TRBV14 | TRBD1 | - | TGTGCCAGCAGCCGGCTAGGACAGGGGGCTTCAGGGGCCAACGTCCTGACTTTC | CASSRLGQGASGANVLTF
TRBJ2-2 | TRBV28 | TRBD2 | - | TGTGCCAGCAGCTACGGGACTAGCGGTTACACCGGGGAGCTGTTTTTT | CASSYGTSGYTGELFF
TRBJ1-6 | TRBV6-6 | TRBD1 | - | TGTGCCAGCAGATCTGAGGACAGGGCCAATTCACCCCTCCACTTT | CASRSEDRANSPLHF
TRBJ1-2 | TRBV2 | - | - | TGTGCCAGCAGGGGTCAGGTGTCTTATGGCTACACCTTC | CASRGQVSYGYTF
TRBJ1-1 | TRBV10-3 | - | once | TGTGCCATCAGTGTACAGCCGAACACTGAAGCTTTCTTT | CAISVQPNTEAFF
TRBJ2-3 | TRBV5-1 | TRBD2 | - | TGCGCCAGCAGCCCCGGACTAGCCCCAGATACGCAGTATTTT | CASSPGLAPDTQYF
TRBJ2-5 | TRBV5-4 | TRBD2 | - | TGTGCCAGCAGAAAGACTAGCGGGGGAAGGGGGGAGACCCAGTACTTC | CASRKTSGGRGETQYF
TRBJ1-2 | TRBV4-3 | - | - | TGCGCCAGCAGCCAAGATAGGGGAAGTAACTATGGCTACACCTTC | CASSQDRGSNYGYTF
TRBJ2-1 | TRBV9 | TRBD2 | once | TGTGCCAGCAGCGTAGTCCCCCGGGGTGTCCGGCGGGGGTTGCCCTACAATGAGCAGTTCTTC | CASSVVPRGVRRGLPYNEQFF
TRBJ2-1 | TRBV29-1 | TRBD1 | medium-sized | TGCAATTACGGGGACAGAGCCTACAATGAGCAGTTCTTC | CNYGDRAYNEQFF
TRBJ1-6 | TRBV9 | - | - | TGTGCCAGCAGCACCCAGACAGCGATGGAGGGATCACCCCTCCACTTT | CASSTQTAMEGSPLHF
TRBJ1-5 | TRBV28 | - | once | TGTGCCAGCAGTCAGCCGACTTACCCTAGCAATCAGCCCCAGCATTTT | CASSQPTYPSNQPQHF
TRBJ1-2 | TRBV15 | - | - | TGTGCCACCAGCCTTTCAGGGGTGACCGCCTATGGCTACACCTTC | CATSLSGVTAYGYTF
TRBJ2-7 | TRBV11-2 | - | - | TGTGCCTCAAAAAGAACAGTATCCGAGCAGTACTTC | CASKRTVSEQYF
TRBJ2-7 | TRBV5-1 | TRBD2 | once | TGCGCCAGCAGCTTGGGCGGGGGGTCATCCTACGAGCAGTACTTC | CASSLGGGSSYEQYF
TRBJ1-1 | TRBV30 | - | few | TGTGCCTGGTCCGCAGGGGTTCGGGCTGAAGCTTTTTTT | CAWSAGVRAEAFF
TRBJ1-2 | TRBV7-6 | - | - | TGTGCCAGCAGCTTAGCAGGGGCCACCGATGGCTACACCTTC | CASSLAGATDGYTF
TRBJ1-1 | TRBV5-4 | TRBD1 | few | TGTGCCAGCAGCTTGGCTGACAGGGGTTCTACTGAAGCTTTCTTT | CASSLADRGSTEAFF
TRBJ1-6 | TRBV5-5 | - | once | TGTGCCAGCAGCTTGTTGGGCTGGGTGATAGATTCACCCCTCCACTTT | CASSLLGWVIDSPLHF